Listed here is a single T cell receptor beta chain. The target antigen is unknown. The data derive from a study of T cell responses to AZD1222 COVID-19 vaccine. Points from the study as a whole: Most donors were white British and more were female, and clonal diversity was possibly underestimated. Samples come after the peak T cell response, not at day 14. Seropositive at baseline were only a handful of AZD1222 recipients. Elevations in Spike-specific TCR breadth and depth followed administration of two AZD1222 doses.

The CDR3 has 14 amino acids. Germline trimming cut 1 base from V and 10 bases from J; bases unmatched to any gene: 5. Germline V CDR1 and CDR2: LGHDT, YNNKEL (reference sequence). Profiling relied on immunoSEQ multiplex PCR, and the TCRdb table lists in-frame clones only, not all of them. The sample holds 120,000 or so clones, about 90% seen once. The sequences come from peripheral blood, collected on day 0 of AZD1222 vaccination. The sequence came from an adult in good health. This chain uses TRBV3-1 (or the pseudogene TRBV3-2) with TRBJ1-5; 9 nucleotides line up with TRBD1. The CDR3 DNA reads as TGTGCCAGCAGCCAAGGGACAGGGGATTACCCCCAGCATTTT. Residues: CASSQGTGDYPQHF.